These 15 T cell receptor beta chains were all obtained from the same sample, sequenced in a study of shared clonotypes between healthy human individuals. The method was immunoSEQ multiplex PCR; TCRdb's version includes in-frame clones alone and lacks a portion of them. The sample records a few million clones, roughly 93% being singletons. Sequencing was done on a sample of naive CD4+ T cells from PBMCs. The subset was: CD45RA+ positively selected. All receptors come from a man aged 18 to 29 in good health. Some clones in this sample may be carry-over from other donors' samples.

The chain has TRBV18 and TRBJ2-5; 10 nucleotides agree with TRBD1. V lost 4 bases and J lost 2; bases outside the gene matches: 7. This CDR3 has 16 amino acids. Germline-derived CDR1 and CDR2 are KGHSH and LQKENI. The CDR3 loop is CASSQTGGRRQETQYF. As DNA, the CDR3 is TGTGCCAGCTCACAGACAGGGGGCCGTCGACAAGAGACCCAGTACTTC.

The chain couples TRBV6-7 to TRBJ1-5; 10 bases line up with TRBD1. TRBV6-7 counts as an open reading frame of uncertain function. The CDR3 has 17 residues. With V trimmed by 2 bases and J by 9 bases, 13 bases remained unmatched. The CDR3 bases are TGTGCCAGCAGTTACGCCCGGGACAGGGGAAGGGGAGGGCCCCAGCATTTT. Translated: CASSYARDRGRGGPQHF.

Worth noting for this clone: This specimen includes other DNA sequences encoding the same CDR3. The genes are TRBV28 and TRBJ1-4; D unclear. CDR1 is MDHEN, CDR2 SYDVKM, per germline. CDR3 length: 12 amino acids. V was shortened by 6 bases and J by 7 bases, with 9 bases between the two germline ends. CDR3 residues: CASSPPREKLFF. The CDR3 region has the DNA TGTGCCAGCAGCCCTCCTCGTGAAAAACTGTTTTTT.

Worth noting for this clone: The same CDR3 is also encoded by other DNA sequences in this sample. The gene calls are TRBV27 and TRBJ2-5, with TRBD1 matching 8 bases. Germline loops: CDR1 MNHEY, CDR2 SMNVEV (reference sequence). With 3 bases clipped from V and 5 bases from J, the junction kept 5 bases outside the gene matches. The CDR3 contains 14 residues. This CDR3 is CASSFRGRVETQYF. Here the CDR3 DNA reads TGTGCCAGCAGTTTCAGGGGGCGAGTGGAGACCCAGTACTTC.

The chain recombines TRBV30 with TRBJ2-1, with 10 positions matching TRBD2. This CDR3 spans 17 amino acids. CDR1 GTSNPN and CDR2 SVGIG come from the germline V gene (reference sequence). V was clipped by 3 bases and J by 0 bases; unmatched bases: 8. The CDR3 sequence is CAWSLPGLADSYNEQFF. In DNA, the CDR3 is TGTGCCTGGAGCCTTCCCGGACTAGCGGACTCCTACAATGAGCAGTTCTTC. Using reference TRBV30 and TRBJ2-1 for the parts outside the CDR3, the full variable domain is SQTIHQWPATLVQPVGSPLSLECTVEGTSNPNLYWYRQAAGRGLQLLFYSVGIGQISSEVPQNLSASRPQDRQFILSSKKLLLSDSGFYLCAWSLPGLADSYNEQFFGPGTRLTVL.

The V and J genes are TRBV18 and TRBJ1-1, with TRBD1 matching 8 bases. Per the germline V gene, CDR1 is KGHSH and CDR2 is LQKENI. The V segment lost 4 bases and the J segment 3 bases; nucleotides outside the gene matches: 4. The CDR3 length is 14 residues. Written as DNA, the CDR3 is TGTGCCAGCTCACTGATGGGACAGGACACTGAAGCTTTCTTT. It encodes CASSLMGQDTEAFF.

For this clone: This specimen includes other DNA sequences encoding the same CDR3. The chain is built from TRBV18 and TRBJ1-4; 9 positions agree with TRBD1. The trim removed 0 bases at V and 5 bases at J, leaving 1 base unmatched. The germline V gene has CDR1 KGHSH and CDR2 LQKENI. The CDR3 is 15 amino acids. Here the CDR3 reads CASSPPGQGNEKLFF. As DNA, the CDR3 is TGTGCCAGCTCACCACCGGGACAGGGAAATGAAAAACTGTTTTTT.

The chain has TRBV4-3 and TRBJ1-3, with 7 nucleotides matching TRBD1. V was clipped by 2 bases and J by 4 bases; unmatched bases: 5. CDR1 and CDR2 (germline): LGHNA, YSLEER. The CDR3 consists of 15 residues. The CDR3 DNA sequence: TGCGCCAGCAGCCAAAAGGGGGCATGGGGAAACACCATATATTTT. It encodes CASSQKGAWGNTIYF.

The J gene is TRBJ2-1, the V gene TRBV7-3, with 7 bases aligning to TRBD2. CDR3 size: 17 residues. Looked up from germline, CDR1 is SGHTA and CDR2 is FQGTGA. V shed 3 bases and J 4 bases; nucleotides not matched to a gene: 12. DNA for the CDR3: TGTGCCAGCAGCTTGTACGGCGGGAGTGAGGGGTACAATGAGCAGTTCTTC. Protein: CASSLYGGSEGYNEQFF. The whole variable domain, remainder taken from reference TRBV7-3 and TRBJ2-1, is GAGVSQTPSNKVTEKGKYVELRCDPISGHTALYWYRQSLGQGPEFLIYFQGTGAADDSGLPNDRFFAVRPEGSVSTLKIQRTERGDSAVYLCASSLYGGSEGYNEQFFGPGTRLTVL.

The rearrangement joins TRBV6-5 to TRBJ2-7; D gene ambiguous. Trimming removed 4 bases from V and 0 bases from J, with 13 bases in between. Germline loops: CDR1 MNHEY, CDR2 SVGAGI. The CDR3 length is 15 residues. CDR3 nucleotide sequence: TGTGCCAGCAGTTCCATCGGTCTCGCCTCCTACGAGCAGTACTTC. This translates into CASSSIGLASYEQYF.

The V gene is TRBV29-1, the J gene TRBJ2-1; TRBD2 aligns across 10 bases. The CDR3 has 15 amino acids. Per germline, CDR1 SQVTM and CDR2 ANQGSEA. V was clipped by 4 bases and J by 9 bases; unmatched bases: 12. The CDR3 DNA reads as TGCAGCGTTGTGGTCAGCGGGAGGGCCTGGGGTGAGCAGTTCTTC. Its protein product is CSVVVSGRAWGEQFF.

CDR3 DNA: TGTGCCACCAACCTTCGGGGTGCTGACACTGAAGCTTTCTTT. The encoded protein is CATNLRGADTEAFF. This chain uses TRBV28 with TRBJ1-1; D remains ambiguous. The CDR3 loop spans 14 amino acids. Trimming removed 10 bases from V and 3 bases from J, with 18 bases in between. Germline-derived CDR1 and CDR2 are MDHEN and SYDVKM.

V usage is TRBV19 and J usage is TRBJ1-1, with TRBD1 as a possible D gene (6 bases). Trimming removed 5 bases from V and 1 base from J, with 17 bases in between. The CDR3 extends over 16 amino acids. Germline V gene sequence: CDR1 LNHDA, CDR2 SQIVND (reference sequence). CDR3 protein: CASSGPRGAENTEAFF. The CDR3 DNA follows: TGTGCCAGTAGTGGCCCCCGGGGGGCGGAGAACACTGAAGCTTTCTTT. The whole variable domain, remainder taken from reference TRBV19 and TRBJ1-1, is DGGITQSPKYLFRKEGQNVTLSCEQNLNHDAMYWYRQDPGQGLRLIYYSQIVNDFQKGDIAEGYSVSREKKESFPLTVTSAQKNPTAFYLCASSGPRGAENTEAFFGQGTRLTVV.

The chain links TRBV11-3 to TRBJ1-1; TRBD1 might be the D (6 bases). Germline V gene lookup returns CDR1 SGHNT and CDR2 YENEEA. CDR3 length: 15 amino acids. V lost 1 base and J 2 bases, leaving 11 bases between the germline ends. Here the CDR3 DNA reads TGTGCCAGCAGCTTAGGTCCAGGGGAAAACACTGAAGCTTTCTTT. It is translated as CASSLGPGENTEAFF.

This clone was observed once. The CDR3 sequence: CASRKRASPETQYF. CDR3 DNA: TGTGCCAGCAGAAAACGGGCTAGCCCAGAGACCCAGTACTTC. V is TRBV27 and J is TRBJ2-5; a possible D gene is TRBD2 (5 bases). The CDR3 runs to 14 residues. V lost 6 bases, J lost 4 bases, and 15 bases lay in between. The germline V gene encodes CDR1 MNHEY and CDR2 SMNVEV (reference sequence).